These 17 T cell receptor beta chains share one sample of origin, sequenced in a study of cytomegalovirus exposure and HLA in healthy donors. Both 60 Vbeta primers and 13 Jbeta primers went into the PCR. Libraries were prepared by immunoSEQ multiplex PCR; TCRdb keeps only in-frame clonotypes and omits some of them. This sample has 90,000 to 150,000 clones, with 55% to 65% found just once. Sequencing was done on a sample of PBMCs. Receptors originate from a man aged 40-49 years in good health and CMV-seropositive.

The rearrangement uses TRBV20-1 and TRBJ1-6; 8 bases align to TRBD1. CDR3 length: 11 residues. With 6 bases clipped from V and 14 bases from J, the junction kept 6 bases outside the gene matches. Germline V lookup: CDR1 DFQATT, CDR2 SNEGSKA (reference sequence). CDR3 bases: TGCAGTGCAAACGGACAGGGTACCCTCCACTTT. It is translated as CSANGQGTLHF.

The chain links TRBV28 to TRBJ2-3, with TRBD2 matching 13 bases. J was trimmed by 6 bases and V by 3 bases; bases with no gene match: 6. The CDR3 totals 16 residues. The germline gives CDR1 MDHEN, CDR2 SYDVKM. The DNA for the CDR3 is TGTGCCAGCAGTTTGGGACTAGCGGGATACCGCGATACGCAGTATTTT. Translating gives CASSLGLAGYRDTQYF. Combining the CDR3 with reference TRBV28 and TRBJ2-3 gives the whole variable domain DVKVTQSSRYLVKRTGEKVFLECVQDMDHENMFWYRQDPGLGLRLIYFSYDVKMKEKGDIPEGYSVSREKKERFSLILESASTNQTSMYLCASSLGLAGYRDTQYFGPGTRLTVL.

The chain employs TRBV7-9 and TRBJ1-1, with a possible D match to TRBD1 (6 bases). This CDR3 comprises 17 residues. Germline loops: CDR1 SEHNR, CDR2 FQNEAQ (reference sequence). Trimming removed 3 bases at V and 1 base at J, with 18 bases between. The CDR3 region is CASSFGGSGGGNTEAFF. The CDR3 region has the DNA TGTGCCAGCAGCTTCGGGGGGTCCGGAGGGGGGAACACTGAAGCTTTCTTT.

The J gene is TRBJ1-5, the V gene TRBV27; TRBD1 matches at 10 bases. Germline loops: CDR1 MNHEY, CDR2 SMNVEV (reference sequence). After removal of 5 bases from V and 8 bases from J, the junction contained 6 bases not matched to a gene. The CDR3 is made up of 14 amino acids. The CDR3: CASSPRQGAEPQHF. CDR3 sequence (DNA): TGTGCCAGCAGTCCCCGACAGGGGGCTGAGCCCCAGCATTTT.

The chain has TRBV27 and TRBJ2-5; TRBD1 might be the D (7 bases). Germline lookup yields CDR1 MNHEY and CDR2 SMNVEV (reference sequence). V dropped 1 base and J dropped 5 bases, with 14 bases sitting between them. This CDR3 region has 15 residues. The CDR3 coding sequence is TGTGCCAGCAGTTTATTTGGCAGGGGGGATGAGACCCAGTACTTC. Translating it yields CASSLFGRGDETQYF.

The rearrangement joins TRBV27 to TRBJ1-5; 8 bases align to TRBD1. V was clipped by 5 bases and J by 5 bases; unmatched bases: 8. The germline CDR1 and CDR2 sequences are MNHEY and SMNVEV (reference sequence). There are 15 residues in the CDR3. CDR3 sequence (DNA): TGTGCCAGCAGTCCCCGACAGGGGACGGATCAGCCCCAGCATTTT. This encodes CASSPRQGTDQPQHF.

V and J are TRBV10-3 and TRBJ2-1; possible D gene TRBD2, 6 bases. Trimming took off 10 bases at V and 6 bases at J, with 22 bases between the two ends. The CDR3 has 15 residues. Germline V gene data show CDR1 as ENHRY and CDR2 as SYGVKD. The CDR3 sequence: CAKSAGPTSTNEQFF. The CDR3 coding sequence is TGTGCCAAATCAGCGGGCCCTACTAGCACCAATGAGCAGTTCTTC.

The J gene is TRBJ1-1, the V gene TRBV10-3; 9 bases are shared with TRBD1. Germline CDR1 ENHRY, CDR2 SYGVKD. V was pared by 6 bases and J by 5 bases, with 13 bases of the junction left unmatched. The CDR3 runs to 16 residues. CDR3 in amino acids: CAISGGTGTGRTEAFF. The CDR3 DNA sequence: TGTGCCATCAGCGGTGGGACCGGGACAGGGCGAACTGAAGCTTTCTTT.

The J gene is TRBJ2-1, the V gene TRBV6-5, with a tentative D call TRBD1 (5 bases). CDR1 is MNHEY and CDR2 is SVGAGI in the germline V gene. V was shortened by 6 bases and J by 9 bases, with 18 bases between the two germline ends. CDR3 size: 14 residues. CDR3 amino acids: CASSKDTNRGEQFF. For the CDR3, the DNA is TGTGCCAGCAGCAAGGATACAAATAGGGGTGAGCAGTTCTTC.

The chain joins TRBV5-1 to TRBJ2-2; D gene unclear. Trimming removed 3 bases from V and 2 bases from J, with 11 bases in between. The length of the CDR3 is 15 residues. Per germline, CDR1 SGHRS and CDR2 YFSETQ. CDR3 DNA: TGCGCCAGCAGCTCCCGACTCGATAACACCGGGGAGCTGTTTTTT. Translated, it gives CASSSRLDNTGELFF.

The J gene is TRBJ2-1, the V gene TRBV29-1, with D perhaps matching TRBD1 (6 bases). This CDR3 is 14 amino acids long. Per germline, CDR1 SQVTM and CDR2 ANQGSEA. V was trimmed by 5 bases and J by 6 bases, leaving 17 bases between them. The CDR3 region has the DNA TGCAGCGTTCAGGACAGCGGAAAAGCCAATGAGCAGTTCTTC. Encoded protein: CSVQDSGKANEQFF.

This clone was observed a few times. The rearrangement joins TRBV30 to TRBJ1-2; 9 bases agree with TRBD1. The length of the CDR3 is 18 residues. Unmatched junction bases numbered 14, after V lost 0 bases and J lost 3 bases. Germline lookup yields CDR1 GTSNPN and CDR2 SVGIG (reference sequence). CDR3 in DNA: TGTGCCTGGAGTGTACGAGTTCCCCGGGACAGGGAGTACTATGGCTACACCTTC. Translated, it gives CAWSVRVPRDREYYGYTF.

The V and J genes are TRBV2 and TRBJ1-5; 8 bases align to TRBD1. Germline CDR1 and CDR2: SNHLY and FYNNEI. Trimming took 4 bases from V and 2 from J; bases not matched to a gene: 19. There are 20 residues in the CDR3. The CDR3 reads CASSVPRQGTREMGNQPQHF. In DNA form, the CDR3 reads TGTGCCAGCAGTGTCCCCCGACAGGGGACCCGGGAGATGGGCAATCAGCCCCAGCATTTT.

This chain connects TRBV10-3 to TRBJ2-2, with D unresolved. This CDR3 is built from 14 residues. The germline gives CDR1 ENHRY, CDR2 SYGVKD. Trimming removed 2 bases at V and 2 bases at J, with 6 bases between. The CDR3 sequence is CAISEAQNTGELFF. DNA of the CDR3: TGTGCCATCAGTGAGGCACAAAACACCGGGGAGCTGTTTTTT.

The chain employs TRBV10-3 and TRBJ2-7; D not certain. This CDR3 contains 15 residues. CDR1 ENHRY and CDR2 SYGVKD come from the germline V gene. Trimming cost V 3 bases and J 2 bases, with 14 bases left between them. CDR3 protein: CAISDFPTTTYEQYF. The CDR3 nucleotides are TGTGCCATCAGTGACTTCCCAACTACAACCTACGAGCAGTACTTC.

The chain uses TRBV12-5 and TRBJ1-5, with TRBD1 as a possible D gene (6 bases). V lost 8 bases, J lost 0 bases, and 14 bases lay in between. The CDR3 runs to 15 residues. Germline values: CDR1 LGHNT, CDR2 FRNRAP. The CDR3 DNA follows: TGTGCTAGTTTCGCAGGGGAGGGTAGCAATCAGCCCCAGCATTTT. Its protein is CASFAGEGSNQPQHF. Full variable domain (rest looked up from reference TRBV12-5 and TRBJ1-5): DARVTQTPRHKVTEMGQEVTMRCQPILGHNTVFWYRQTMMQGLELLAYFRNRAPLDDSGMPKDRFSAEMPDATLATLKIQPSEPRDSAVYFCASFAGEGSNQPQHFGDGTRLSIL.

The chain joins TRBV5-1 to TRBJ2-1; 9 bases map to TRBD2. The CDR3 contains 15 residues. Losses at the gene ends were 3 bases for V and 2 bases for J; bases not matched to a gene: 3. Germline V lookup: CDR1 SGHRS, CDR2 YFSETQ. CDR3 in DNA: TGCGCCAGCAGCTCGACTAGCGGAGCCTACAATGAGCAGTTCTTC. It encodes CASSSTSGAYNEQFF.